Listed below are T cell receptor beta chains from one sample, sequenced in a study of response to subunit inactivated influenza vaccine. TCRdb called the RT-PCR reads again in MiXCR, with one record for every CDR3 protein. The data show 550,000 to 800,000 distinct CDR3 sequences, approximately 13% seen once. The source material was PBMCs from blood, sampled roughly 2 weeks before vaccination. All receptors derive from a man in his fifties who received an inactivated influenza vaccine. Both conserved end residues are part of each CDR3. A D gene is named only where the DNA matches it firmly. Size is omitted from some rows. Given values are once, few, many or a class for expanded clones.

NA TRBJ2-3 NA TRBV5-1 CASSLGATSTDTQYF TGCGCCAGCAGCTTGGGGGCCACTAGCACAGATACGCAGTATTTT
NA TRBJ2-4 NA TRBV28 CASSLSQLLAKNIQYF TGTGCCAGCAGTTTATCACAGCTACTAGCCAAAAACATTCAGTACTTC
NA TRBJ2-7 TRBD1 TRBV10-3 CAISEMTGTLKQYF TGTGCCATCAGCGAAATGACAGGGACCCTCAAGCAGTACTTC
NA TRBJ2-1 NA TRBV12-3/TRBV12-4 CASSLDTLVLDEQFF TGTGCCAGCAGTTTAGATACGTTGGTTTTGGATGAGCAGTTCTTC
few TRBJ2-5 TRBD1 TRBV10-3 CAITRDRTQETQYF TGTGCCATCACTCGGGACAGAACCCAAGAGACCCAGTACTTC
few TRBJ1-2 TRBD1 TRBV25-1 CASSTWDRDYGYTF TGTGCCAGCAGTACATGGGACAGGGACTATGGCTACACCTTC
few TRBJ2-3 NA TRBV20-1 CSARDLATDTQYF TGCAGTGCTAGAGATTTGGCCACAGATACGCAGTATTTT
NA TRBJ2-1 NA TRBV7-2 CASSLAAVSSYNEQFF TGTGCCAGCAGCTTAGCAGCGGTGAGCTCCTACAATGAGCAGTTCTTC
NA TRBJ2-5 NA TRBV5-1 CASSPERGSETQYF TGCGCCAGCAGCCCGGAGAGGGGTAGTGAGACCCAGTACTTC
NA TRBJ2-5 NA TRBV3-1 CASSLAPGPQETQYF TGTGCCAGCAGCCTGGCCCCAGGGCCACAAGAGACCCAGTACTTC
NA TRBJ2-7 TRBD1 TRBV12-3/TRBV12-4 CASSSAGTGYEQYF TGTGCCAGCAGTTCTGCTGGGACAGGGTACGAGCAGTACTTC
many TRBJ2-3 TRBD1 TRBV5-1 CASSLGQGIDTQYF TGCGCCAGCAGCTTGGGACAGGGGATAGATACGCAGTATTTT
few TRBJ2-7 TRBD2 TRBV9 CASSVGVAGLYEQYF TGTGCCAGCAGCGTAGGGGTAGCGGGCCTCTACGAGCAGTACTTC
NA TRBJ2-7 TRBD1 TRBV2 CASIGGTGGDEQYF TGTGCCAGCATAGGGGGGACAGGGGGCGATGAGCAGTACTTC
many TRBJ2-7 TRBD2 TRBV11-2 CASSLSSGLAGVGESYEQYF TGTGCCAGCAGCTTAAGCTCGGGACTAGCGGGAGTAGGGGAATCCTACGAGCAGTACTTC
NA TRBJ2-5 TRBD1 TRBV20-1 CSARDLQGAGETQYF TGCAGTGCTAGAGATCTCCAGGGGGCGGGGGAGACCCAGTACTTC
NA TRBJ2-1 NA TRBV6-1 CASSSGRPSYNEQFF TGTGCCAGCAGCTCCGGGCGACCCTCCTACAATGAGCAGTTCTTC
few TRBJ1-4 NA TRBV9 CASSVGIGDSGAKLFF TGTGCCAGCAGCGTAGGGATTGGCGACAGCGGGGCAAAACTGTTTTTT
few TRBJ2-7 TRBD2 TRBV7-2 CASSSPSGRNPYEQYF TGTGCCAGCAGCTCCCCTAGCGGGAGGAACCCCTACGAGCAGTACTTC
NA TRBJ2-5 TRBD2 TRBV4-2 CASSQEFQGGFVTQYF TGTGCCAGCAGCCAAGAGTTCCAGGGAGGGTTTGTGACCCAGTACTTC
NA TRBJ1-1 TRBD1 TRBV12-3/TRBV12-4 CASLPGGANTEAFF TGTGCCAGCCTTCCAGGGGGTGCTAACACTGAAGCTTTCTTT
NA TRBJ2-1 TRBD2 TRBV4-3 CASSQTLLLAGGVNEQFF TGCGCCAGCAGCCAAACCCTCTTACTAGCGGGGGGCGTGAATGAGCAGTTCTTC